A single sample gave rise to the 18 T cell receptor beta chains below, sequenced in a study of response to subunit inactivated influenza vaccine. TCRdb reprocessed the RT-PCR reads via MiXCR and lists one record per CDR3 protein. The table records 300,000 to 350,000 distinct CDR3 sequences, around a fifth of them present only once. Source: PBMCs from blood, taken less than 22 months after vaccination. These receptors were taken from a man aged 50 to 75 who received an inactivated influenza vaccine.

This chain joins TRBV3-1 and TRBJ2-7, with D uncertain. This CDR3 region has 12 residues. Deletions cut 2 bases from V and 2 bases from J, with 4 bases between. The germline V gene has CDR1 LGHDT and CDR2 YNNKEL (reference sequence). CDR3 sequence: CASSQSAYEQYF. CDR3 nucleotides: TGTGCCAGCAGCCAATCCGCCTACGAGCAGTACTTC.

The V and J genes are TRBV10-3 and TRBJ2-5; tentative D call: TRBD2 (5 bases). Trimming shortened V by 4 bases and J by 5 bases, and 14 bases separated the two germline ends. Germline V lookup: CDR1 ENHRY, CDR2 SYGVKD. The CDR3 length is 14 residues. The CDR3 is CAISGGRDGETQYF. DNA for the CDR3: TGTGCCATCAGTGGCGGTCGGGATGGTGAGACCCAGTACTTC.

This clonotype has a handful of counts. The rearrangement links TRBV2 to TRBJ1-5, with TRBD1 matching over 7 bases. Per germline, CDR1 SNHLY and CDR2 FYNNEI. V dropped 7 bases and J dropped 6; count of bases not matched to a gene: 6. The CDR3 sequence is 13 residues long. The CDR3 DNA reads TGTGCCAGCAACGGACAGGTGGGTCAGCCCCAGCATTTT. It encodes CASNGQVGQPQHF.

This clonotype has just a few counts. As DNA, the CDR3 is TGTGCCAGCAGCCCGGACAGAACTAATGAAAAACTGTTTTTT. It specifies CASSPDRTNEKLFF. This rearrangement joins TRBV11-2 to TRBJ1-4; a weak D match, TRBD1 (6 bases). V shed 5 bases and J shed 1 base, with 8 bases lying between them. The CDR3 contains 14 residues. In germline, CDR1 is SGHAT, CDR2 FQNNGV.

The CDR3 DNA sequence: TGTGCCACCAGTGATGGTAGACGACAGGTAGATAGCAATCAGCCCCAGCATTTT. It codes for CATSDGRRQVDSNQPQHF. The rearrangement uses TRBV24-1 and TRBJ1-5, with a possible D match to TRBD1 (6 bases). Trimming left V 3 bases short and J 0 bases short, with 17 bases between. This CDR3 contains 18 residues. The germline CDR1 and CDR2 sequences are KGHDR and SFDVKD.

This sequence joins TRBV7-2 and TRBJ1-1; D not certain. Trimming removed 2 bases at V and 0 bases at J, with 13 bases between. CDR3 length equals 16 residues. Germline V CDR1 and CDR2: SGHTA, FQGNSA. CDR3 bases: TGTGCCAGCAGCTTAAGAGGCGGGGTCATGAACACTGAAGCTTTCTTT. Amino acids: CASSLRGGVMNTEAFF.

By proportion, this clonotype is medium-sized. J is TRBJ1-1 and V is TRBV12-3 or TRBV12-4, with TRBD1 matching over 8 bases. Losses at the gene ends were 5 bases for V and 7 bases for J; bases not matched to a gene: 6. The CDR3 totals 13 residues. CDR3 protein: CASSPTTGGEAFF. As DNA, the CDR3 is TGTGCCAGCAGTCCGACTACAGGGGGTGAAGCTTTCTTT.

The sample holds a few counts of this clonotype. As DNA, the CDR3 is TGCGCCAGCAGGACCACAGGGGGGAAGGGAACTGAAGCTTTCTTT. It specifies CASRTTGGKGTEAFF. The V and J genes are TRBV10-2 and TRBJ1-1; 8 bases align to TRBD1. J lost 5 bases, V lost 6 bases, and 11 bases had no gene match. This CDR3 contains 15 residues. CDR1 WSHSY and CDR2 SAAADI come from the germline V gene.

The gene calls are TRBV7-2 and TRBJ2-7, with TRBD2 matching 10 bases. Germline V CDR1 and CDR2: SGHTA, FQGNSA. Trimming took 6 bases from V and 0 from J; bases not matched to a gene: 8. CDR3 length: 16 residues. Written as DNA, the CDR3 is TGTGCCAGCAGTGGGAGACTAGCGGGCTACTCCTACGAGCAGTACTTC. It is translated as CASSGRLAGYSYEQYF. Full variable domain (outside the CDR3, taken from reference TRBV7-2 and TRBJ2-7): GAGVSQSPSNKVTEKGKDVELRCDPISGHTALYWYRQSLGQGLEFLIYFQGNSAPDKSGLPSDRFSAERTGGSVSTLTIQRTQQEDSAVYLCASSGRLAGYSYEQYFGPGTRLTVT.

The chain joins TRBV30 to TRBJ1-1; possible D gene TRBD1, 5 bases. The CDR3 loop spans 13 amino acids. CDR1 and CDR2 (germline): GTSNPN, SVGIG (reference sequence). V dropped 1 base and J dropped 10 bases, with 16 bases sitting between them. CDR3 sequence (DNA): TGTGCCTGGAGTGGAATAGGGGACTACGCAGCTTTCTTT. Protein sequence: CAWSGIGDYAAFF.

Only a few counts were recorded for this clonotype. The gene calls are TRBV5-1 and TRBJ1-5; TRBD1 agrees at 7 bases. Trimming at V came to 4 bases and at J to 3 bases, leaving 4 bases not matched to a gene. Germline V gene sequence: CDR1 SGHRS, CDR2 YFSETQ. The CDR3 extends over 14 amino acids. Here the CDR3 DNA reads TGCGCCAGCAGCCCAACAGGGGACAATCAGCCCCAGCATTTT. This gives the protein CASSPTGDNQPQHF.

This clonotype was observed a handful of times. The CDR3 reads CASTQLNYGYTF. The CDR3 DNA reads as TGTGCCAGCACCCAGCTCAACTATGGCTACACCTTC. V is TRBV6-2 or TRBV6-3 and J is TRBJ1-2; D gene ambiguous. The CDR3 length is 12 residues. V dropped 7 bases and J dropped 2 bases, with 8 bases sitting between them. Looked up from germline, CDR1 is MNHEY and CDR2 is SVGEGT.

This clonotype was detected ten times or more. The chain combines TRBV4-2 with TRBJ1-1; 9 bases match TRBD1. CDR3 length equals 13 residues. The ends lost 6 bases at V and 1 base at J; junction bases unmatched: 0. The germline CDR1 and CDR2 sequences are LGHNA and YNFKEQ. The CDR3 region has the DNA TGTGCCAGCAGGGACAGGGGGAACACTGAAGCTTTCTTT. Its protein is CASRDRGNTEAFF.

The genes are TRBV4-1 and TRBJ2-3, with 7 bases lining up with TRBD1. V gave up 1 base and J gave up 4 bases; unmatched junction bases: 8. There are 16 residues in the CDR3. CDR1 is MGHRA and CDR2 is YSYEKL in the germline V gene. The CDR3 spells CASSQGTGLAADTQYF. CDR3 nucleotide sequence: TGCGCCAGCAGCCAAGGGACAGGCTTGGCGGCAGATACGCAGTATTTT.

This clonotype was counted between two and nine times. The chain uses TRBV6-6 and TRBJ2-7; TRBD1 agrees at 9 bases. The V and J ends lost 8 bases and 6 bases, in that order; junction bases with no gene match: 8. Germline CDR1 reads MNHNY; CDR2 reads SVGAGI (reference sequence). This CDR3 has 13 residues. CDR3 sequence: CASDRGQGLEQYF. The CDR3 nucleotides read TGTGCCAGCGACCGGGGACAGGGCCTCGAGCAGTACTTC.

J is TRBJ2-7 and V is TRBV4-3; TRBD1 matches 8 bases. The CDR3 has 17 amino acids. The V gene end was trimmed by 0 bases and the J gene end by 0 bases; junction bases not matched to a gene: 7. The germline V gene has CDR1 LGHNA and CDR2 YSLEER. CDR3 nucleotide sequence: TGCGCCAGCAGCCAAGAAGGACAGGGAGGTCCCTCCTACGAGCAGTACTTC. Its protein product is CASSQEGQGGPSYEQYF.

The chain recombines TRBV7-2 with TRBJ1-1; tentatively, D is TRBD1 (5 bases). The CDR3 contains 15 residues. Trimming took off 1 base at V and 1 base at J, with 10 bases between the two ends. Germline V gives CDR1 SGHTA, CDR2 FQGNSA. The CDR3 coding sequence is TGTGCCAGCAGCTTAGATGGGACTTCGAACACTGAAGCTTTCTTT. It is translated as CASSLDGTSNTEAFF.

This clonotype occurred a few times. CDR3 loop: CASSLFLDRAQSSYNEQFF. The CDR3, as DNA: TGTGCCAGCAGTCTCTTTCTGGACAGGGCCCAAAGCTCCTACAATGAGCAGTTCTTC. The V gene is TRBV2, the J gene TRBJ2-1; 8 positions match TRBD1. Germline V gene data show CDR1 as SNHLY and CDR2 as FYNNEI. Trimming took 5 bases from V and 0 from J; bases not matched to a gene: 15. The CDR3 runs to 19 residues. Based on the CDR3 plus reference TRBV2 and TRBJ2-1, the full variable domain is EPEVTQTPSHQVTQMGQEVILRCVPISNHLYFYWYRQILGQKVEFLVSFYNNEISEKSEIFDDQFSVERPDGSNFTLKIRSTKLEDSAMYFCASSLFLDRAQSSYNEQFFGPGTRLTVL.